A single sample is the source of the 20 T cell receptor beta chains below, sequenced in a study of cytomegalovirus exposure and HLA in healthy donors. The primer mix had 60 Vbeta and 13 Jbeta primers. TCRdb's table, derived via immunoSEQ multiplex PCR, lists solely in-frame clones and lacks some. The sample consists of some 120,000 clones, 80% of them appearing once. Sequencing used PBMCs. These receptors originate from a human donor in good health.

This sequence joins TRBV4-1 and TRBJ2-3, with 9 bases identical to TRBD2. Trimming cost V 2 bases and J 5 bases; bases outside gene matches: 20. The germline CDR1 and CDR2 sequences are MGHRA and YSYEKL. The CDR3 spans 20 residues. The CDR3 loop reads CASSQSTSALAGVGLDTQYF. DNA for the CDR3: TGCGCCAGCAGCCAATCAACCTCAGCCTTAGCGGGGGTTGGTTTAGATACGCAGTATTTT.

CDR3 coding DNA: TGCGCCAGCAGCTTGTTGGGGGCGAATGAAAAACTGTTTTTT. Translated, it gives CASSLLGANEKLFF. The chain joins TRBV5-1 to TRBJ1-4; D possibly corresponds to TRBD1 (6 bases). Trimming took off 1 base at V and 5 bases at J, with 9 bases between the two ends. The CDR3 runs to 14 residues. Germline CDR1 SGHRS, CDR2 YFSETQ. Drawing the rest from reference TRBV5-1 and TRBJ1-4, the complete variable domain is KAGVTQTPRYLIKTRGQQVTLSCSPISGHRSVSWYQQTPGQGLQFLFEYFSETQRNKGNFPGRFSGRQFSNSRSEMNVSTLELGDSALYLCASSLLGANEKLFFGSGTQLSVL.

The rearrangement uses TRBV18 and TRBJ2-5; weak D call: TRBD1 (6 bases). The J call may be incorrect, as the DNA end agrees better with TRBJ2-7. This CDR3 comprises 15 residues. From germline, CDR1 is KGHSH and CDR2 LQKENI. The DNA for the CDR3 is TGTGCCAGCTCACCACCGACAGGCGATTCCTACGAGCAGTACTTC. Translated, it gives CASSPPTGDSYEQYF.

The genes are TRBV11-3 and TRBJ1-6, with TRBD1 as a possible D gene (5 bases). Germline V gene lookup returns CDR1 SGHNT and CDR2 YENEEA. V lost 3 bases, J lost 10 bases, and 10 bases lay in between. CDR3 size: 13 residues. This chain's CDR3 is CASSLQGGSPLHF. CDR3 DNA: TGTGCCAGCAGCTTGCAGGGCGGCTCACCCCTCCACTTT.

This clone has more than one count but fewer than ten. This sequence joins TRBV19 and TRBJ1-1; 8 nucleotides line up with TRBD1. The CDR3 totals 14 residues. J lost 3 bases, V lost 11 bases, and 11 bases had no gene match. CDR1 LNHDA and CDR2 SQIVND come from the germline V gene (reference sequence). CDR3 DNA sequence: TGTGCCGCCTCCGCAGGGGGCTGGTACACTGAAGCTTTCTTT. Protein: CAASAGGWYTEAFF.

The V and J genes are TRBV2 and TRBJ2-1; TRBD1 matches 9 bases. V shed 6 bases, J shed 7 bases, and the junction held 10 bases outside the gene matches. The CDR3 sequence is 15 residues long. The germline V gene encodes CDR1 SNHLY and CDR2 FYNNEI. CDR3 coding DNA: TGTGCCAGCAGCAAACCTACAGGGGGCCCAAATGAGCAGTTCTTC. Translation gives CASSKPTGGPNEQFF.

As DNA, the CDR3 is TGTGCCAGCAGTGATCACAGGGAAACAAATGGTGGCTACACCTTC. It encodes CASSDHRETNGGYTF. The V call is TRBV2, the J call TRBJ1-2; possibly TRBD1 for D (6 bases). The CDR3 has 15 amino acids. Germline CDR1 is SNHLY and CDR2 is FYNNEI. V lost 3 bases and J 7 bases, leaving 18 bases between the germline ends.

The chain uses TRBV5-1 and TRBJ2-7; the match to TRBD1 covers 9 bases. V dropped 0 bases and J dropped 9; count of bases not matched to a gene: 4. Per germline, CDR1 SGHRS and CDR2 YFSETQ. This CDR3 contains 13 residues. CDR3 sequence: CASSLEGQGGQYF. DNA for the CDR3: TGCGCCAGCAGCTTGGAGGGACAGGGCGGGCAGTACTTC.

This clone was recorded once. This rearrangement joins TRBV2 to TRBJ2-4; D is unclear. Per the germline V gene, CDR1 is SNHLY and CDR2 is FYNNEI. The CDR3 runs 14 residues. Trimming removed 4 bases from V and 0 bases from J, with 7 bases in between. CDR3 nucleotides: TGTGCCAGCAGTGGCTTACTAGCCAAAAACATTCAGTACTTC. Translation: CASSGLLAKNIQYF.

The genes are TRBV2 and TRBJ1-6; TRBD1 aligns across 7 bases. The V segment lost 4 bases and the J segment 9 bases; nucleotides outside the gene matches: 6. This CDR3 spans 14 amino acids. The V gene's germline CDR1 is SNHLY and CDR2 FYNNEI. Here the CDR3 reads CASSAGTALSPLHF. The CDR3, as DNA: TGTGCCAGCAGTGCCGGGACAGCTCTTTCACCCCTCCACTTT.

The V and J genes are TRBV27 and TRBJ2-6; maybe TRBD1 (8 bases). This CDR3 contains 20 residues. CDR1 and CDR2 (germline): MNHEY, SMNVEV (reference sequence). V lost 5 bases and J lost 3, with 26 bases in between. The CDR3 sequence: CASSITHRGGGGCGANVLTF. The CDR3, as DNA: TGTGCCAGCAGTATAACACACAGGGGGGGAGGGGGTTGTGGGGCCAACGTCCTGACTTTC.

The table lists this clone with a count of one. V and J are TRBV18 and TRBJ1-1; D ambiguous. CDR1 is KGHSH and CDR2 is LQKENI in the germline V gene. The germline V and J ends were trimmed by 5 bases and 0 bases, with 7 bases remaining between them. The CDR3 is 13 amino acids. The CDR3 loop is CASSEAMNTEAFF. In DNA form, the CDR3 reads TGTGCCAGCTCAGAGGCCATGAACACTGAAGCTTTCTTT.

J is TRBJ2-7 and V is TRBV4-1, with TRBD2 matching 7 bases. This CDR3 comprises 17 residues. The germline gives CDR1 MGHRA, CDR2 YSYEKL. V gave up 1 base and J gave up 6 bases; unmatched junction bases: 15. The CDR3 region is CASSQGVGRVRSGEQYF. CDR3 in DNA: TGCGCCAGCAGCCAAGGGGTAGGGAGGGTACGATCAGGCGAGCAGTACTTC.

The CDR3 loop reads CASSLGQATNEKLFF. The CDR3 region has the DNA TGCGCCAGCAGCTTGGGACAGGCAACTAATGAAAAACTGTTTTTT. The chain joins TRBV5-1 to TRBJ1-4; possibly TRBD1 for D (6 bases). The CDR3 sequence is 15 residues long. V was pared by 0 bases and J by 0 bases, with 6 bases between. Germline lookup yields CDR1 SGHRS and CDR2 YFSETQ.

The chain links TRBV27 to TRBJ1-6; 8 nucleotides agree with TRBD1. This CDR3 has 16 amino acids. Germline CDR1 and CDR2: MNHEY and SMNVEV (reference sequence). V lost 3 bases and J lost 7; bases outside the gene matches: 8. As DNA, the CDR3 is TGTGCCAGCAGTTTCCGCCAGACAGGGGACAATTCACCCCTCCACTTT. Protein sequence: CASSFRQTGDNSPLHF.

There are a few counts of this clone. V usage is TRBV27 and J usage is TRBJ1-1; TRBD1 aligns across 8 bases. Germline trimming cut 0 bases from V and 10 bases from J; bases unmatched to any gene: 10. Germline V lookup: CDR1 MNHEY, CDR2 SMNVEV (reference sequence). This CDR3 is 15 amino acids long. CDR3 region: CASSLSWTGSPGAFF. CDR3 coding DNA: TGTGCCAGCAGTTTATCGTGGACAGGGTCCCCGGGAGCTTTCTTT.

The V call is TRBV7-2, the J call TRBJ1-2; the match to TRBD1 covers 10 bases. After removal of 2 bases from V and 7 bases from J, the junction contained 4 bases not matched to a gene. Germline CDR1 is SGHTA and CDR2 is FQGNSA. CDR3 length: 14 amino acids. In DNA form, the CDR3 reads TGTGCCAGCAGCTTATCGGGACAGGGGACTGGCTACACCTTC. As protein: CASSLSGQGTGYTF.

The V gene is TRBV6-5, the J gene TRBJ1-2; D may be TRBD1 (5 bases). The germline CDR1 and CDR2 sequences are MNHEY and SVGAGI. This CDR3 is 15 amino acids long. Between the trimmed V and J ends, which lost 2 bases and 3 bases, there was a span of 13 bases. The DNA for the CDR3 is TGTGCCAGCAGTTACAGCGGGGCGGGGGACTATGGCTACACCTTC. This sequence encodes CASSYSGAGDYGYTF.

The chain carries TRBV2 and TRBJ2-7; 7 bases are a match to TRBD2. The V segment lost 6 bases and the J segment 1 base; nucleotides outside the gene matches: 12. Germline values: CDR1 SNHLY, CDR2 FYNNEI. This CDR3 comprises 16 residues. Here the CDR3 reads CASSARSRTSSYEQYF. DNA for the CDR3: TGTGCCAGCAGCGCGAGAAGTAGGACTAGTTCCTACGAGCAGTACTTC.

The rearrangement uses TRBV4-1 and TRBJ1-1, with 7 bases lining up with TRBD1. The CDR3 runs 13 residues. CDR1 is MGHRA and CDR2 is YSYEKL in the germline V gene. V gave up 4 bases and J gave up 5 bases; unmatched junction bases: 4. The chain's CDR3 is CASSPRGRTEAFF. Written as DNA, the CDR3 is TGCGCCAGCAGCCCCAGGGGGAGGACTGAAGCTTTCTTT.